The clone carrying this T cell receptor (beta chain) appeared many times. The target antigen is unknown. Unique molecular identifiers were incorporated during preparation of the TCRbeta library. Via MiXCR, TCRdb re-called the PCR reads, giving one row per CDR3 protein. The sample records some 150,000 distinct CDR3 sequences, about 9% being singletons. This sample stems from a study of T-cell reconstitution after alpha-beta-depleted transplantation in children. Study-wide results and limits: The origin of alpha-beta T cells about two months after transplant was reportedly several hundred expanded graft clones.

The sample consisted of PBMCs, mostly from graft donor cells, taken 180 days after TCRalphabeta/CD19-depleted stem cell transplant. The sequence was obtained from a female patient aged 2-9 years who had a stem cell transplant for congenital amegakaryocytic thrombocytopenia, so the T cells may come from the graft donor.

The CDR3 region has the DNA TGTGCCACCGGGACAGGCACAGATACGCAGTATTTT. Amino acids: CATGTGTDTQYF. The chain uses TRBV24-1 and TRBJ2-3, with 7 nucleotides matching TRBD1. J gave up 1 base and V 9 bases, and 0 bases lay outside the gene matches. The CDR3 loop spans 12 amino acids. Germline V CDR1 and CDR2: KGHDR, SFDVKD.